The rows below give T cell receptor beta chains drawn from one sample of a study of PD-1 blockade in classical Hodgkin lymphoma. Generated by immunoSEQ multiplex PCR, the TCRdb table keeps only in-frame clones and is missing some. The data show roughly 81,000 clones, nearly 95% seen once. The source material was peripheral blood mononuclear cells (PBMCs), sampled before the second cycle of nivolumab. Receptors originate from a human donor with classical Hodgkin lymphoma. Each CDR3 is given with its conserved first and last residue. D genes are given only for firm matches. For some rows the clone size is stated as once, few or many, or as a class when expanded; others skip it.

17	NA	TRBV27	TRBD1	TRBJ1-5	TGTGCCAGCAGTTCTTCCCAGGGGGCGAACAGCAATCAGCCCCAGCATTTT	CASSSSQGANSNQPQHF
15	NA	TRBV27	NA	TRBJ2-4	TGTGCCAGCAGTCGCTCGATACTAGCCAAAAACATTCAGTACTTC	CASSRSILAKNIQYF
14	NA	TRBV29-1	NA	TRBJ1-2	TGCAGCGTTGAAGATCTTCAGGCCAACTATGGCTACACCTTC	CSVEDLQANYGYTF
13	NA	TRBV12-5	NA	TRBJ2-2	TGTGCTAGTGGTTTGGCCCGGGTCGGGGAGCTGTTTTTT	CASGLARVGELFF
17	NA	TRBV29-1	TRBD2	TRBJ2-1	TGCAGCGTTGATGTGTTAGCGGGAAGTTTTTTAGGCAATGAGCAGTTCTTC	CSVDVLAGSFLGNEQFF
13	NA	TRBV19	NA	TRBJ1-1	TGTGCCAGTAGACTGCAGGGAGCCCCTGAAGCTTTCTTT	CASRLQGAPEAFF
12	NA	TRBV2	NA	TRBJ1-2	TGTGCCAGCAGATGGGACGGTTTTGGCTACACCTTC	CASRWDGFGYTF
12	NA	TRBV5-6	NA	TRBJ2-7	TGTGCCAGCTCGGACAGCACCTACGAGCAGTACTTC	CASSDSTYEQYF
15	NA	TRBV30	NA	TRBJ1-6	TGTGCCTGGGTCGGGGGAAGCTCCTATAATTCACCCCTCCACTTT	CAWVGGSSYNSPLHF
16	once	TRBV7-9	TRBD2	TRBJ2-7	TGTGCCAGCAGCTCGGGACTAGCGGGACCCTTCTACGAGCAGTACTTC	CASSSGLAGPFYEQYF
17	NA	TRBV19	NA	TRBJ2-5	TGTGCCAGTAGTAACCGCGGGGTAACCTTAAAGCAAGAGACCCAGTACTTC	CASSNRGVTLKQETQYF
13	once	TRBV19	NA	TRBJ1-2	TGTGCCACTCCGGCCAATACAGGGTATGGCTACACCTTC	CATPANTGYGYTF
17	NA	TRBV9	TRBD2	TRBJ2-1	TGTGCCAGCAGCGTAGATCTACCGGGAGGAACGCTGGATGAGCAGTTCTTC	CASSVDLPGGTLDEQFF
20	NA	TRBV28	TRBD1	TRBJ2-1	TGTGCCAGCAGCCGACCAGGGACAGGGGAGAGCCGGGTTTCCTACAATGAGCAGTTCTTC	CASSRPGTGESRVSYNEQFF
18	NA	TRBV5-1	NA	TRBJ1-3	TGCGCCAGCAGCGCTACCGGGCCCCCGTTGACGACTGGAAACACCATATATTTT	CASSATGPPLTTGNTIYF
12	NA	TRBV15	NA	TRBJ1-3	TGTGCCACCAGCAACGGTTTTAACACCATATATTTT	CATSNGFNTIYF
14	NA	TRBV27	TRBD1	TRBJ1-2	TGTGCCAGCAGTTTACAGGGGGGGAACTATGGCTACACCTTC	CASSLQGGNYGYTF
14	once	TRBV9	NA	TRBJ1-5	TGTGCCAGCAGCGCGGTTGGAATCAATCAGCCCCAGCATTTT	CASSAVGINQPQHF
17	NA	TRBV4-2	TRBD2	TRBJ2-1	TGTGCCAGCAGCCAAGCGGCACTAGCGGGAGGCGGAGGTGAGCAGTTCTTC	CASSQAALAGGGGEQFF
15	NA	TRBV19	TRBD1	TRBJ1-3	TGTGCCAGTAGCCGACTGCTACAGGGGGGAAACACCATATATTTT	CASSRLLQGGNTIYF
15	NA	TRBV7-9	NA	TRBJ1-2	TGTGCCAGCAGCACATACCGGGACCGGGAAGGTCTTGTTACCTTC	CASSTYRDREGLVTF
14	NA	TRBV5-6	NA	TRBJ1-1	TGTGCCAGCAGCTCGCCAGCTTTGAACACTGAAGCTTTCTTT	CASSSPALNTEAFF
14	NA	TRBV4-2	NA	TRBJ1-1	TGTGCCAGCAGCCAACCCCCCCCCTCCACTGAAGCTTTCTTT	CASSQPPPSTEAFF
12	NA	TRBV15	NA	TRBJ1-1	TGTGCCACCAGCAGAGCCGGGATAGAAGCTTTCTTT	CATSRAGIEAFF
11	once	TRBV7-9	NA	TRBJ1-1	TGTGCCAGCAGCGCGAACACTGAAGCTTTCTTT	CASSANTEAFF
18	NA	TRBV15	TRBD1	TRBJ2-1	TGTGCCACCAGCAGAGAGGGGCGGACAGGGGGCGATAGGGATGAGCAGTTCTTC	CATSREGRTGGDRDEQFF
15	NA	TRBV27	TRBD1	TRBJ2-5	TGTGCCAGCAGTGCCAGGACAGGACGGGAAGAGACCCAGTACTTC	CASSARTGREETQYF
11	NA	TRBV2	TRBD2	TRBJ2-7	TGTGCCAGCTCCGGGACTAGCGGGATGCACTTC	CASSGTSGMHF
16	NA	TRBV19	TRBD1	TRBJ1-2	TGTGCCAGTAGTACCTTTGGACAGGGTGAAAACTATGGCTACACCTTC	CASSTFGQGENYGYTF
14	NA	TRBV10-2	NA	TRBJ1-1	TGCGCCAGCAGTGATCCCGGGACATCGAGCGAAGCTTTCTTT	CASSDPGTSSEAFF
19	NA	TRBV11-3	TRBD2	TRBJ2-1	TGTGCCAGCAGCTTAGCCTTCGGACTAGCGGGAGACTTATACAATGAGCAGTTCTTC	CASSLAFGLAGDLYNEQFF
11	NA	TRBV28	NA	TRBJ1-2	TGTGCCAGCAGCCGATCCTATGGCTACACCTTC	CASSRSYGYTF
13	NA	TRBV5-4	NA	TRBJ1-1	TGTGCCAGCAGCCGGATGGGGAACACTGAAGCTTTCTTT	CASSRMGNTEAFF
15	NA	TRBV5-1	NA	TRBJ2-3	TGCGCCAGCAGCTTCCAGGGACGGGGCACAGATACGCAGTATTTT	CASSFQGRGTDTQYF
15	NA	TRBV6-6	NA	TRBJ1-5	TGTGCCAGCCGAGGACAGACGGAAGGCGGGCAGCCCCAGCATTTT	CASRGQTEGGQPQHF
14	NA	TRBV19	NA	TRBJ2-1	TGTGCCAGTAGTATTGACACTCCGTACAATGAGCAGTTCTTC	CASSIDTPYNEQFF
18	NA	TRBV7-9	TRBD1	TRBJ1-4	TGTGCCAGCAGCTTAGAGACAGGGGGCGCAGGAACTAATGAAAAACTGTTTTTT	CASSLETGGAGTNEKLFF
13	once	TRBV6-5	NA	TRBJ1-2	TGTGCCAGCAGTTACTCTCAGGACAGATTCTACACCTTC	CASSYSQDRFYTF
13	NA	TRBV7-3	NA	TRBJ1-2	TGTGCCAGCAGCCGAACCCGGGAGGGGAGCTACACCTTC	CASSRTREGSYTF
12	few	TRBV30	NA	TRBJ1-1	TGTGCCTGGAGCCCCCTGAACACTGAAGCTTTCTTT	CAWSPLNTEAFF
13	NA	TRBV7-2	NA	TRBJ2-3	TGTGCCAGCAGCCCACCTCCACCTTATACGCAGTATTTT	CASSPPPPYTQYF
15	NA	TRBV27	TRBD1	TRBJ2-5	TGTGCCAGCAGTTTTGGGGACAGGCCCCGAGAGACCCAGTACTTC	CASSFGDRPRETQYF
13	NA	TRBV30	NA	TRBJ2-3	TGTGCCTGGAGTACGTTCAGGAAAGATACGCAGTATTTT	CAWSTFRKDTQYF
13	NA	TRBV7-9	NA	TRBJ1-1	TGTGCCAGCAGCTTCAACAAGGCCGGCGCGGCTTTCTTT	CASSFNKAGAAFF
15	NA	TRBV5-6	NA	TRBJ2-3	TGTGCCAGCAGCTTGGAGGACGAGCGCACAGATACGCAGTATTTT	CASSLEDERTDTQYF
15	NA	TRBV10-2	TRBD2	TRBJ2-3	TGCGCCAGCAGCGCCCGTAGCGGGAGCCCTGGTACGCAGTATTTT	CASSARSGSPGTQYF
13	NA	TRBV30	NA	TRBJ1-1	TGTGCCTGGAAGGGAAACCTTAACACTGAAGCTTTCTTT	CAWKGNLNTEAFF
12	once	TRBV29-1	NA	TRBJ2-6	TGCAGCGTTGTTCATGGGGCCAACGTCCTGACTTTC	CSVVHGANVLTF
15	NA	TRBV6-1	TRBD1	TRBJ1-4	TGTGCCAGCAGTGGGGGGACAGGGGCAACTGAAAAACTGTTTTTT	CASSGGTGATEKLFF
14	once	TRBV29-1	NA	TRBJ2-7	TGCAGCGTTGAAGATCGGGGCAGGGGCTACGAGCAGTACTTC	CSVEDRGRGYEQYF
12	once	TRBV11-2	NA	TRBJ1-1	TGTGCCAGCAGCTTATTTTTAACTGAAGCTTTCTTT	CASSLFLTEAFF
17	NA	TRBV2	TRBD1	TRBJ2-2	TGTGCCAGCAGCCGCTACGCCCCGGGACAGGGGTTCGGGGAGCTGTTTTTT	CASSRYAPGQGFGELFF
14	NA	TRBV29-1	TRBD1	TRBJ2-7	TGCAGCGTTGGCCGACAGGGACCTTCCTACGAGCAGTACTTC	CSVGRQGPSYEQYF
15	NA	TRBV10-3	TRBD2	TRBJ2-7	TGTGCCATCAGTGACTCTGGCGGGAGAATGTACGAGCAGTACTTC	CAISDSGGRMYEQYF
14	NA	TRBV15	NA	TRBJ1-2	TGTGCCACCAGCCGAGACGGGGCAAACTATGGCTACACCTTC	CATSRDGANYGYTF
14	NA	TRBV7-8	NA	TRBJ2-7	TGTGCCAGCAGCCCGGGGCGGGCCGGGGGCGAGCAGTACTTC	CASSPGRAGGEQYF
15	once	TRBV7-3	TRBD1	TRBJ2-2	TGTGCCAGCAGTCGGGACAGTGAGTTAACCGGGGAGCTGTTTTTT	CASSRDSELTGELFF